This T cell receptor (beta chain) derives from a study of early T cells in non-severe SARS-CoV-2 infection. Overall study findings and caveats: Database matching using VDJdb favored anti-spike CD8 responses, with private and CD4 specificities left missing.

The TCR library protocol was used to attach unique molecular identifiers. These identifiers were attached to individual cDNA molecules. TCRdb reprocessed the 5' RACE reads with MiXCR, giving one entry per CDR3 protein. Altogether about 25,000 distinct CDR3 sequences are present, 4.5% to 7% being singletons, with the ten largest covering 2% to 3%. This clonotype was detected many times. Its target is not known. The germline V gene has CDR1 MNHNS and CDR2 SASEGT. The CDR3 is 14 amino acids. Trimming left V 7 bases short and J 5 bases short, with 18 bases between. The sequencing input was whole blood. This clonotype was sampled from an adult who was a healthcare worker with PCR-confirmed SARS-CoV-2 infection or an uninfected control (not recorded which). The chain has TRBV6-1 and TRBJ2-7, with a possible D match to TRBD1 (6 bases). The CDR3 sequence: CASKRGLAGDEQYF. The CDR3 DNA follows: TGTGCCAGCAAGCGTGGTCTAGCAGGGGACGAGCAGTACTTC.